This T cell receptor beta chain is from a study of T cell changes during pregnancy in multiple sclerosis. V gave up 3 bases and J gave up 5 bases, with 16 bases separating them. Germline lookup yields CDR1 SEHNR and CDR2 FQNEAQ (reference sequence). The CDR3 extends over 15 amino acids. TCRdb keeps only in-frame clones here, not all; method: immunoSEQ multiplex PCR. Of about 36,000 clones in the sample, roughly 89% are singletons; the top ten hold 0.75% to 0.95%. This TCR derives from a female donor in good health, enrolled as a control in a pregnancy study. This chain links TRBV7-9 with TRBJ1-2, with D uncertain. Sequences were derived from CD4+ T cells from peripheral blood mononuclear cells, sampled after pregnancy. The CDR3 here is CASSFSGRGLYGYTF. In DNA, the CDR3 is TGTGCCAGCAGCTTCTCCGGGCGCGGGTTATATGGCTACACCTTC.